A selection of T cell receptor beta chains follows, all from one sample in a study of response to subunit inactivated influenza vaccine. Via MiXCR, TCRdb re-called the RT-PCR reads, giving one row per CDR3 protein. The data hold under 800,000 distinct CDR3 sequences, with around 14% observed a single time. The sequencing used PBMCs from blood, collected 14 to 15 days before vaccination. All receptors come from a man between 45 and 60 years old who received an inactivated influenza vaccine. CDR3s leave out the opening cysteine and the closing phenylalanine or tryptophan. Each record gives: CDR3 length, J gene, V gene, CDR3 protein.

12,TRBJ2-7,TRBV5-1,ASSLAGGKGEQY
10,TRBJ2-7,TRBV29-1,SVCYGSDEQY
12,TRBJ2-7,TRBV5-1,ASTVGDRSYEQY
11,TRBJ1-2,TRBV5-1,ASSSDLNYGYT
13,TRBJ2-5,TRBV28,ASSFIEGRWETQY
14,TRBJ2-1,TRBV3-1,ASSRVDKGRGNEQF
14,TRBJ2-3,TRBV10-1,ASSESGGGTTDTQY
12,TRBJ1-2,TRBV6-1,ASSEADRIYGYT
12,TRBJ2-4,TRBV3-1,ASSQGARENIQY
10,TRBJ2-1,TRBV12-3/TRBV12-4,ASSFLGDEQF
11,TRBJ2-1,TRBV24-1,ATSDRARGEQF
14,TRBJ2-3,TRBV12-3/TRBV12-4,ASSLVLGGAGDTQY
9,TRBJ2-7,TRBV20-1,SARYQHEQY
10,TRBJ2-7,TRBV29-1,SVGATGYEQY
13,TRBJ2-4,TRBV9,ASSVEAGGKNIQY
12,TRBJ2-1,TRBV11-1,ASSVGEVDNEQF
10,TRBJ2-2,TRBV5-1,ASSLAIGELF
14,TRBJ1-1,TRBV7-6,ASSPQDREGETEAF